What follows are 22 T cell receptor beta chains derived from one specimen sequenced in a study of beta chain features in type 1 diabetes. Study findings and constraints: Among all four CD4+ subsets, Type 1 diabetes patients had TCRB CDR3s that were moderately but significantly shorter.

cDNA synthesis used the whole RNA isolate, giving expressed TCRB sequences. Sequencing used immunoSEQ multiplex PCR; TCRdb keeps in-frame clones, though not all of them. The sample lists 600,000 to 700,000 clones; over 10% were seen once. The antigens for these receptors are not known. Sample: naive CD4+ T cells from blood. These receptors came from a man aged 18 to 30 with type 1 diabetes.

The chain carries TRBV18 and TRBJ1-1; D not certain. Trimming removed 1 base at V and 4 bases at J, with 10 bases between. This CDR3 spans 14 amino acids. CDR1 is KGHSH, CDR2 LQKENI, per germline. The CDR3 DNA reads TGTGCCAGCTCACCACTGGTCGCAGGCACTGAAGCTTTCTTT. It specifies CASSPLVAGTEAFF.

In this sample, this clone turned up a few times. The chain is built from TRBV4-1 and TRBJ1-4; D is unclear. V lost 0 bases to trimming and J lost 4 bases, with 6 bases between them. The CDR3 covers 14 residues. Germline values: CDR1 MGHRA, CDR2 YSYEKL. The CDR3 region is CASSQEEINEKLFF. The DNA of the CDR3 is TGCGCCAGCAGCCAAGAGGAGATTAATGAAAAACTGTTTTTT.

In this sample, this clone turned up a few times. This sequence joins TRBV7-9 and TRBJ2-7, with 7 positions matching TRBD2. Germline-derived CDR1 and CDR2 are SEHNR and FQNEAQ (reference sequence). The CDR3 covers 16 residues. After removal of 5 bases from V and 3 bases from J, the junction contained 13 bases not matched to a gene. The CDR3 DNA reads TGTGCCAGCAGCCAAGAACTAGCGCTGGGAGGCTACGAGCAGTACTTC. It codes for CASSQELALGGYEQYF. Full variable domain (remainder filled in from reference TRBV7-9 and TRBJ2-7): DTGVSQNPRHKITKRGQNVTFRCDPISEHNRLYWYRQTLGQGPEFLTYFQNEAQLEKSRLLSDRFSAERPKGSFSTLEIQRTEQGDSAMYLCASSQELALGGYEQYFGPGTRLTVT.

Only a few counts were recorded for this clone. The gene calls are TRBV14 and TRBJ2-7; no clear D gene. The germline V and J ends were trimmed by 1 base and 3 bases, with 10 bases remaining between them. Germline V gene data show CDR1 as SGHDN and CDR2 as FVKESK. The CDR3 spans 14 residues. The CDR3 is CASSQAPSRYEQYF. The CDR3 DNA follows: TGTGCCAGCAGCCAAGCCCCATCCCGCTACGAGCAGTACTTC.

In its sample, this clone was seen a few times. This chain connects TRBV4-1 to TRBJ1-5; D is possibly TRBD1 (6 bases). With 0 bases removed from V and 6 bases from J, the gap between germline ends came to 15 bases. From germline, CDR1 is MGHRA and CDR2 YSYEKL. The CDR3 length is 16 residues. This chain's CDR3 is CASSQEETGGLQPQHF. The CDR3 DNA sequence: TGCGCCAGCAGCCAAGAGGAAACCGGGGGGCTTCAGCCCCAGCATTTT.

This chain's CDR3 is CASGEGQAPYEQYF. CDR3 coding DNA: TGTGCCAGCGGGGAGGGGCAGGCCCCCTACGAGCAGTACTTC. The gene calls are TRBV6-5 and TRBJ2-7; TRBD2 aligns across 7 bases. CDR1 is MNHEY and CDR2 is SVGAGI in the germline V gene. The CDR3 consists of 14 residues. J was trimmed by 2 bases and V by 8 bases; bases with no gene match: 9.

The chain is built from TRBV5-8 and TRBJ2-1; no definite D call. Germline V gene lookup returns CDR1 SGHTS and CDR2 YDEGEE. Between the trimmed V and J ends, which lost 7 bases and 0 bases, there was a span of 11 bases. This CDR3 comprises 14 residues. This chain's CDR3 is CASASTPSYNEQFF. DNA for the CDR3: TGTGCCAGCGCGTCGACACCCTCCTACAATGAGCAGTTCTTC.

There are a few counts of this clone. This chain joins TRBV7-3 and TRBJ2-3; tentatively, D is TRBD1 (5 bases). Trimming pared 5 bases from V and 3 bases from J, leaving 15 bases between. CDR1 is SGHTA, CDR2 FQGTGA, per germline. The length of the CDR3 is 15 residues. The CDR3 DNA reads TGTGCCAGCAGCGGTCAGGGCCCCGGTACAGATACGCAGTATTTT. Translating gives CASSGQGPGTDTQYF.

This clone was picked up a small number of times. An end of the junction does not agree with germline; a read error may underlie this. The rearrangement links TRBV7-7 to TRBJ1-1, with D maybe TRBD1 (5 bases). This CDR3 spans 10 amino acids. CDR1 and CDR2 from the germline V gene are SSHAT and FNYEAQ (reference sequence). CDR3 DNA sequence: TGCCACTCTTGGGGGTCTGAAGCTTTCTTT. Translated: CHSWGSEAFF.

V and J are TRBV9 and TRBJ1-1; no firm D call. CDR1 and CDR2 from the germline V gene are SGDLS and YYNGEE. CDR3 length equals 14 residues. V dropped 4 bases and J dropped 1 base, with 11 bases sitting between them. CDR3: CASSPNGWNTEAFF. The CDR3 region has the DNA TGTGCCAGCAGCCCCAACGGTTGGAACACTGAAGCTTTCTTT.

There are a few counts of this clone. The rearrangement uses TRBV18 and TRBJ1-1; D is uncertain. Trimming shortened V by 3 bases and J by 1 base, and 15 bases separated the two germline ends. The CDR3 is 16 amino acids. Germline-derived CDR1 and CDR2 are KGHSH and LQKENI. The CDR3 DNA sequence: TGTGCCAGCTCACCTCGCTACGCCGCAGGGAACACTGAAGCTTTCTTT. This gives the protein CASSPRYAAGNTEAFF.

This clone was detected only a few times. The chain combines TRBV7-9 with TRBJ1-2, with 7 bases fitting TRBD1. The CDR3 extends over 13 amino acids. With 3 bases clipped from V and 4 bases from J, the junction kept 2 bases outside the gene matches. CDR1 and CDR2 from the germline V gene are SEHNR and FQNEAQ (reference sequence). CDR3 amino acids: CASSLTGTYGYTF. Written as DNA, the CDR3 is TGTGCCAGCAGCTTGACAGGGACCTATGGCTACACCTTC.

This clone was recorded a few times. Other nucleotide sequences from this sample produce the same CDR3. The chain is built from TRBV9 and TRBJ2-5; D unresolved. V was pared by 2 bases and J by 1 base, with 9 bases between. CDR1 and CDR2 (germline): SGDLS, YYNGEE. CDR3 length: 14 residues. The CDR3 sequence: CASSVSAFQETQYF. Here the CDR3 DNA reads TGTGCCAGCAGCGTCTCCGCATTCCAAGAGACCCAGTACTTC.

CDR3 loop: CASSSGQGGEQYF. The CDR3, as DNA: TGTGCCAGCAGCTCGGGACAGGGTGGCGAGCAGTACTTC. The chain combines TRBV7-3 with TRBJ2-7; 9 bases agree with TRBD1. Germline CDR1 SGHTA, CDR2 FQGTGA. CDR3 length: 13 amino acids. V lost 4 bases and J lost 6; bases outside the gene matches: 4.

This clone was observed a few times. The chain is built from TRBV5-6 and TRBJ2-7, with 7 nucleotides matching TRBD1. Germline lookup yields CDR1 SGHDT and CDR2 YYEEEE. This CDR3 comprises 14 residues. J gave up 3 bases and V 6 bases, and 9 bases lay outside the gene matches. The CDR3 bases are TGTGCCAGCACCAGGGACAGCTTCTTCTACGAGCAGTACTTC. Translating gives CASTRDSFFYEQYF.

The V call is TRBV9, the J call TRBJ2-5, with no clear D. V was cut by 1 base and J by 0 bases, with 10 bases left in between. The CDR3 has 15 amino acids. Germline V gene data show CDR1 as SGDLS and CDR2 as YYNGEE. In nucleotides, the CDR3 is TGTGCCAGCAGCGTATTCGCGGCGTACCAAGAGACCCAGTACTTC. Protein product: CASSVFAAYQETQYF.

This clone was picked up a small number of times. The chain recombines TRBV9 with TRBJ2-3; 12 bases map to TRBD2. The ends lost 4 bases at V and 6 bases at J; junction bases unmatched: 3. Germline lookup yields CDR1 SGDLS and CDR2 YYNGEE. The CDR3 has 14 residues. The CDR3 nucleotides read TGTGCCAGCAGCAAGGGGACTAGCGGGGATACGCAGTATTTT. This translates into CASSKGTSGDTQYF.

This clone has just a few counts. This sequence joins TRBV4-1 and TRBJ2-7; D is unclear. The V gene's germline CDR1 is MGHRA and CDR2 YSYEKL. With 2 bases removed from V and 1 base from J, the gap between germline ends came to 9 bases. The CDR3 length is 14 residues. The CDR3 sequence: CASSQSRISYEQYF. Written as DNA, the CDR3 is TGCGCCAGCAGCCAATCGAGGATTTCCTACGAGCAGTACTTC.

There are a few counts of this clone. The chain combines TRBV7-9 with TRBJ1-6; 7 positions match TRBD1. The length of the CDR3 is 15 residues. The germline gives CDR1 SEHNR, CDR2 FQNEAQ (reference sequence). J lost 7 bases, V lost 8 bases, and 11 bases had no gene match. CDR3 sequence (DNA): TGTGCCAGCTCCCCACAGGGGTTGGACAATTCACCCCTCCACTTT. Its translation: CASSPQGLDNSPLHF. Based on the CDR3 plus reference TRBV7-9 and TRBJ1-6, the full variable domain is DTGVSQNPRHKITKRGQNVTFRCDPISEHNRLYWYRQTLGQGPEFLTYFQNEAQLEKSRLLSDRFSAERPKGSFSTLEIQRTEQGDSAMYLCASSPQGLDNSPLHFGNGTRLTVT.

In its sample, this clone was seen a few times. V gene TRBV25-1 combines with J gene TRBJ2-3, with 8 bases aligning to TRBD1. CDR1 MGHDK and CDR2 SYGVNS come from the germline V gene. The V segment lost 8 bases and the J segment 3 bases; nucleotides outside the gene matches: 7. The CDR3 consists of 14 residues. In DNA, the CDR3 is TGTGCCAGCGGTACGGGACAGGTGACAGATACGCAGTATTTT. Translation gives CASGTGQVTDTQYF.

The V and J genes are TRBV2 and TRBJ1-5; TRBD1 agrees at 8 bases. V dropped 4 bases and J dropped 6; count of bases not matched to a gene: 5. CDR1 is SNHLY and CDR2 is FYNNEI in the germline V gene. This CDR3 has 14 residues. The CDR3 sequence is CASSADREAQPQHF. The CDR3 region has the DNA TGTGCCAGCAGTGCGGACAGGGAGGCTCAGCCCCAGCATTTT.

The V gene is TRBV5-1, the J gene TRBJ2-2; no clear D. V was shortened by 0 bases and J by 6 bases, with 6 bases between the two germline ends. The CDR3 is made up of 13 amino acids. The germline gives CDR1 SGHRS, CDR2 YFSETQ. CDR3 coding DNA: TGCGCCAGCAGCTTGGTAACGGCCGGGGAGCTGTTTTTT. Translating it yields CASSLVTAGELFF.